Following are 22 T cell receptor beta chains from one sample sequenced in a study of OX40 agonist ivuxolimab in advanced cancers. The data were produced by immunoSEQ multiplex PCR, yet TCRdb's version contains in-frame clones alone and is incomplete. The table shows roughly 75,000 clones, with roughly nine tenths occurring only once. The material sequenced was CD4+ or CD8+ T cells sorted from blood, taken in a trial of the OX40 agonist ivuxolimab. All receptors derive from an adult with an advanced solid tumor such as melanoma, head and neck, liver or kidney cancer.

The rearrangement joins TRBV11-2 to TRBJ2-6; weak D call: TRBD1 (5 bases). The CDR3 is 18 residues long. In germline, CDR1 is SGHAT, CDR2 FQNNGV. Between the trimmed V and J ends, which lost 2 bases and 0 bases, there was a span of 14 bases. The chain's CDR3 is CASSLQYDSFSGANVLTF. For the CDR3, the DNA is TGTGCCAGCAGCTTACAGTACGACAGTTTCTCTGGGGCCAACGTCCTGACTTTC.

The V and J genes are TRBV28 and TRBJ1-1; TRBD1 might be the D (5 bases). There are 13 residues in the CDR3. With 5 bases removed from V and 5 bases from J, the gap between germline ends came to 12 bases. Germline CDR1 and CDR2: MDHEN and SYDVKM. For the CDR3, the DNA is TGTGCCAGCAGTCCCGGCAGGGATACTGAAGCTTTCTTT. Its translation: CASSPGRDTEAFF.

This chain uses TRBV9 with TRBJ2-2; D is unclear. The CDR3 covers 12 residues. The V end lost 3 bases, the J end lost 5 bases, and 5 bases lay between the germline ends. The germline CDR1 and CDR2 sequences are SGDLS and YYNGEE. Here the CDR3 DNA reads TGTGCCAGCAGCGGCCCAACCGGGGAGCTGTTTTTT. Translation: CASSGPTGELFF.

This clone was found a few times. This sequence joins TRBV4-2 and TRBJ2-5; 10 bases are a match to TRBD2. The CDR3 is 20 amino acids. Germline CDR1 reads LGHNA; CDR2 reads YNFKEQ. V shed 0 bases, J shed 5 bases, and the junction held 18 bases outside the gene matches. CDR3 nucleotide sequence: TGTGCCAGCAGCCAAGATAGGCAGGCCGAAGCGGGAGGGCCCCGGGAGACCCAGTACTTC. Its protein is CASSQDRQAEAGGPRETQYF.

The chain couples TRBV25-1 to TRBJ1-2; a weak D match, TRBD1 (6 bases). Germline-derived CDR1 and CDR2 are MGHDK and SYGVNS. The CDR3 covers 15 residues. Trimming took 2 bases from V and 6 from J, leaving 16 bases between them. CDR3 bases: TGTGCCAGCAGTGAAATTGGTTCAGGGGAGGATGGCTACACCTTC. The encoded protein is CASSEIGSGEDGYTF.

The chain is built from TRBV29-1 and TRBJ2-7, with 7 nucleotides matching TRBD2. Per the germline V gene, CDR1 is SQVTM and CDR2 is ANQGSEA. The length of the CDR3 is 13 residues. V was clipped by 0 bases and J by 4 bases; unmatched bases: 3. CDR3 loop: CSVEDGGGYEQYF. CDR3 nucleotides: TGCAGCGTTGAAGATGGGGGGGGATACGAGCAGTACTTC.

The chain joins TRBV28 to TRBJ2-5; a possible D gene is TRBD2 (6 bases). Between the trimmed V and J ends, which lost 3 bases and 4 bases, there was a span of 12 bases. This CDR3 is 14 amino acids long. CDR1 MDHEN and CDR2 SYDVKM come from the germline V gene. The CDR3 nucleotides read TGTGCCAGCAGTTTCCTTCCGGGAGCAGAGACCCAGTACTTC. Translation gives CASSFLPGAETQYF.

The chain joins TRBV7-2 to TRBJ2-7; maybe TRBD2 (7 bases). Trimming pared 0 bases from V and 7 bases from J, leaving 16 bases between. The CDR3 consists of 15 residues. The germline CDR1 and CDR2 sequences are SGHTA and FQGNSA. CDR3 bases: TGTGCCAGCAGCTTAGCTTATCAGGGAGGGGGTGAGCAGTACTTC. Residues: CASSLAYQGGGEQYF.

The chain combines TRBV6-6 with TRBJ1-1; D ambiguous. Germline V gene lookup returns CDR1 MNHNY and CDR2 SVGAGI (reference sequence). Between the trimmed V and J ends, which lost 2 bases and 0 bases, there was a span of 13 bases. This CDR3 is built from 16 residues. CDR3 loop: CASSYNPELMNTEAFF. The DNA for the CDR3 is TGTGCCAGCAGTTACAACCCAGAGTTAATGAACACTGAAGCTTTCTTT.

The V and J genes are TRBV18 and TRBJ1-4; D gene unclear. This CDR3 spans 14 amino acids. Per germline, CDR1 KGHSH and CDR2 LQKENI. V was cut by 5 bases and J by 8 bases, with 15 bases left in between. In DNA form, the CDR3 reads TGTGCCAGCTCAAGCCGGGAGGGTGACGAAAAACTGTTTTTT. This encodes CASSSREGDEKLFF.

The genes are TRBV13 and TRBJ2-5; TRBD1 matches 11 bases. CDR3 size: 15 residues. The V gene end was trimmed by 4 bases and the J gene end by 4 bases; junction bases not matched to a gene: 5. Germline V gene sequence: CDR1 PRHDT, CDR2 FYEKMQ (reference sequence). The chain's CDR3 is CASSSSGTGGETQYF. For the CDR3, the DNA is TGTGCCAGCAGCTCATCCGGGACAGGGGGAGAGACCCAGTACTTC.

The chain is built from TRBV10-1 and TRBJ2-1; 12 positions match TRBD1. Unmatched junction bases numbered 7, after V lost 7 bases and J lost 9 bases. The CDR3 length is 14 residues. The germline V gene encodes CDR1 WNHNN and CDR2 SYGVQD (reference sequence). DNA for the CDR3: TGCGCCAGCACCCTGGGACAGGGGGCCGGTGAGCAGTTCTTC. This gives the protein CASTLGQGAGEQFF.

Here the CDR3 reads CASSPGLYEQYF. The CDR3 DNA reads TGTGCCAGCAGCCCTGGACTCTACGAGCAGTACTTC. The chain carries TRBV7-9 and TRBJ2-7; perhaps TRBD2 as D (5 bases). V lost 5 bases and J 3 bases, leaving 8 bases between the germline ends. Germline V lookup: CDR1 SEHNR, CDR2 FQNEAQ (reference sequence). The CDR3 consists of 12 residues. The full variable domain, its missing parts supplied by reference TRBV7-9 and TRBJ2-7, is DTGVSQNPRHKITKRGQNVTFRCDPISEHNRLYWYRQTLGQGPEFLTYFQNEAQLEKSRLLSDRFSAERPKGSFSTLEIQRTEQGDSAMYLCASSPGLYEQYFGPGTRLTVT.

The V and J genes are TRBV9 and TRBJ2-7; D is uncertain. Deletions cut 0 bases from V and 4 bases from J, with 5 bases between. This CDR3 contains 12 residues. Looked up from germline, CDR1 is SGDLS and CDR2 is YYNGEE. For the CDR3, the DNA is TGTGCCAGCAGCGTAGAAGGTTACGAGCAGTACTTC. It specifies CASSVEGYEQYF.

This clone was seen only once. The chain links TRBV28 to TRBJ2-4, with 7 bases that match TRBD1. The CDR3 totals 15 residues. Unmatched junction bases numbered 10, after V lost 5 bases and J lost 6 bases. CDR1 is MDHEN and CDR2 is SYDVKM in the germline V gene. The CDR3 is CASSDTRDSANIQYF. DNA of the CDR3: TGTGCCAGCAGTGACACCCGGGACAGCGCAAACATTCAGTACTTC.

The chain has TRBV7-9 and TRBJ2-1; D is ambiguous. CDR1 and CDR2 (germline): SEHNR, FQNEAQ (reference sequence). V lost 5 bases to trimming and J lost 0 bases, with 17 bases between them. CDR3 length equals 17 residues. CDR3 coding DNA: TGTGCCAGCAGCCCAATCATTGGGCGAAACTCCTACAATGAGCAGTTCTTC. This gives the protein CASSPIIGRNSYNEQFF.

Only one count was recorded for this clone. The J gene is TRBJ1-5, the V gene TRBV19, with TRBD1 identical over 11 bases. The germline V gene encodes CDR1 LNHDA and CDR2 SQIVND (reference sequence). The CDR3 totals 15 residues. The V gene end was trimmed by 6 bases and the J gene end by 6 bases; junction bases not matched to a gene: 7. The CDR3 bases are TGTGCCAGTAGAAGGGACAGGGGGTTGGGTCAGCCCCAGCATTTT. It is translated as CASRRDRGLGQPQHF.

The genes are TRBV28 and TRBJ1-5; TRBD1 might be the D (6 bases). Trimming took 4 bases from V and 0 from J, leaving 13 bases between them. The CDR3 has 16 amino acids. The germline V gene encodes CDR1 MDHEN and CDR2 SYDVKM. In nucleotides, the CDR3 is TGTGCCAGCAGTTCTTCCGGACAGTATAGCAATCAGCCCCAGCATTTT. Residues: CASSSSGQYSNQPQHF. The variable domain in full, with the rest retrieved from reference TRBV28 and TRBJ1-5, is DVKVTQSSRYLVKRTGEKVFLECVQDMDHENMFWYRQDPGLGLRLIYFSYDVKMKEKGDIPEGYSVSREKKERFSLILESASTNQTSMYLCASSSSGQYSNQPQHFGDGTRLSIL.

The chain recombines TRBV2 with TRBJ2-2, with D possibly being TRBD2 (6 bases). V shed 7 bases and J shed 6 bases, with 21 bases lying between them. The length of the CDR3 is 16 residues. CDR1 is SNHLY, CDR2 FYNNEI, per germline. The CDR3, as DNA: TGTGCCAGCACCCAGGAAGACGGGGGTTTCGCCGGGGAGCTGTTTTTT. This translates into CASTQEDGGFAGELFF.

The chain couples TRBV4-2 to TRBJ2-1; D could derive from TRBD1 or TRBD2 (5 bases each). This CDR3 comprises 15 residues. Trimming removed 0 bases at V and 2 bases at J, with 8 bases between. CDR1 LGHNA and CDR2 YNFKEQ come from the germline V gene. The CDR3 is CASSQDPGPYNEQFF. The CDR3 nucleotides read TGTGCCAGCAGCCAAGACCCGGGACCCTACAATGAGCAGTTCTTC.

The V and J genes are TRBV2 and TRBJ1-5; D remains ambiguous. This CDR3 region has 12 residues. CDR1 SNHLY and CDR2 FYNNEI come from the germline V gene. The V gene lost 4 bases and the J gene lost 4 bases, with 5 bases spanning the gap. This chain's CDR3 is CASSGLNQPQHF. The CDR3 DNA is TGTGCCAGCAGTGGCCTTAATCAGCCCCAGCATTTT.

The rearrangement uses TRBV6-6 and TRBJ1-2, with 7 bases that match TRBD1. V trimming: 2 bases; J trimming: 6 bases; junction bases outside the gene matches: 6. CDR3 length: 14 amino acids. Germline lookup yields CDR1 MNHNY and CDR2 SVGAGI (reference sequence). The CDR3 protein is CASSYDRVVHGYTF. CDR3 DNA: TGTGCCAGCAGTTACGACAGGGTAGTCCATGGCTACACCTTC.